This paragraph reports one T cell receptor beta chain. Its antigen has not been determined. No much larger clonotype is one base removed from it; base qualities were not supplied. The cohort consisted of approximately 690 healthy bone marrow donors. All cohort members were sampled while nominally healthy, although unrecorded immune exposures were likely present. The donor tested CMV seronegative, placing the donor among the 300 to 450 seronegative members of the cohort. Every donor gave a peripheral blood sample, and the peripheral blood mononuclear cells from that sample were used for TCR beta sequencing. Genomic DNA was extracted from the blood cell samples with the Qiagen DNeasy Blood Extraction Kit. This record comes from a study of cytomegalovirus exposure and HLA in healthy donors (dated by TCRdb to 2017 to 2019). At the level of the whole study: An earlier analysis of roughly 500 of the donors reported roughly 270 Gb of sequence data and 117 million unique TCR beta sequences from about 179 million T cells. An early release covering roughly 600 HLA-typed donors comprised about 290 gigabases of sequencing data and tens of millions of unique TCR sequences. The genetic ancestry cluster associated with self-reported Caucasian donors included roughly four fifths of the roughly 400 genotyped donors. The study aimed to test whether signatures of past pathogen exposure could be identified by cataloging public T cell receptors. Using immunosequencing, the study profiled T cell repertoires from some 670 subjects and related those repertoires to cytomegalovirus serostatus. Besides the first cohort of under 700 subjects, a separate validation cohort made up of 120 or so different subjects was used. To predict cytomegalovirus infection status, the study brought together high-throughput TCR immunosequencing, statistical association of individual TCRs with disease status, and machine learning. To study patterns of TCR occurrence, a later analysis re-analyzed previously published TCR beta repertoires from hundreds of donors and added high-resolution HLA genotyping. In the later analysis, no new phenotypic data were used to find candidate immune exposures; instead, reliance was placed on TCR beta sequences and their occurrence across donors. An earlier analysis of several hundred of the donors applied high-throughput TCR beta sequencing to assess whether each TCR beta V gene segment acted as functional or pseudogenic. Donor age, sex, ethnicity and CMV serostatus were collected together with the repertoire data. Genome-wide SNP genotypes for about 65% of the roughly 700 donors were used in a later genetic analysis, which treated that subset as a discovery cohort. Every discovery cohort repertoire had been produced on one sequencing platform. Both class I and class II loci were covered by HLA typing, at four-digit resolution. Typing coverage differed by locus: A, B, C, DRB1 and DQB1 were typed in roughly 629-630 donors, DQA1 in roughly 500, DPA1 in some 570, and DPB1 in about 450. Roughly 5 DR-DQ haplotypes were treated as single units for association and clustering because of strong linkage in the cohort. Among over 350 genotyped donors of the cohort, an average of approximately 240,000 unique TCR beta nucleotide sequences were sequenced per donor, roughly 20% of them non-productive. Overall study outcomes, separate from this receptor: HLA typing was unavailable for some donors at each locus, so association tests used only the typed subset. The classifier was reported to diagnose cytomegalovirus status with high specificity and sensitivity in both the original and validation cohorts. Broadly in line with IMGT annotations, most TCR beta V segments showed up in productive rearrangements about 87% or about 30% of the time in an earlier analysis of roughly 590 of the donors. In a later analysis, HLA-associated TCR beta chains showed more clonal expansion and lower generation probabilities than non-associated chains that were equally common. A later genetic analysis associated a missense DCLRE1C variant with V-gene and J-gene trimming of TCR beta chains, and an independent cohort replicated the association. In a later genetic analysis, fewer N-insertions in productive TCRs were reported among donors in an Asian-associated ancestry cluster than the approximately 670-donor mean. A later analysis found that most CMV-associated TCR beta chains appeared HLA-restricted, with HLA associations seemingly driven largely by CMV exposure. A further reported finding was that TCR beta sequences accurately predicted the HLA-A and HLA-B alleles for most subjects in the first cohort. A group of highly shared sequence variants was considered likely to be a technical artifact of the sequencing pipeline. A later analysis reported that several top co-occurrence clusters appeared linked to parvovirus B19, influenza, CMV and Epstein-Barr virus. The cohort was sequenced for TCR beta chains only, and without alpha or paired-chain data the features that could be detected were limited. For the cohort, immune exposure information was limited to CMV serostatus. Correlated functional status among segregating V segments might be attributable to linkage disequilibrium, but an unknown experimental factor could not be ruled out. Approximately 16 rarely observed V segments, including chromosome 9 orphons, were excluded from the earlier analysis of about 600 of the donors because counts were too low. The 87-base-pair reads could not distinguish some IMGT-functional V segments, including TRBV6-2 and TRBV6-3, so those segments were excluded. While some public TCRs were present in many individuals, most TCR sequences turned up only very rarely across donors. In a later analysis, the rate of TCR association differed among HLA loci, with DRB1 alleles having the most associated TCRs and HLA-C alleles having the fewest. In a later analysis, 16,951 TCR beta sequences were associated with specific HLA alleles at a false discovery rate of 0.05. The study listed 150 to 200 TCR beta chains as associated with cytomegalovirus. Roughly uniform sequencing depth across donors was assumed in presence/absence analyses, although this assumption may not hold. Assigning TCR associations to individual alleles was difficult when HLA alleles, especially DR and DQ, strongly co-occurred. According to the authors, the approach could potentially be generalized to other disease states and immunological phenotypes. A few of the identified cytomegalovirus-associated TCR beta chains were confirmed in vitro to be specific for cytomegalovirus antigens.

Library method: the immunoSEQ multiplex PCR assay. A mixture of 60 forward primers for TCR Vbeta segments and 13 reverse primers for TCR Jbeta segments was used in the multiplex PCR. A multiplex PCR assay on genomic DNA amplified the CDR3 region of rearranged TCR beta genes. The Illumina HiSeq System was used to sequence the amplified TCR beta libraries as 87-base-pair reads. Processing in the source paper ran as follows. A later analysis tallied 75 million to 95 million unique TCR beta chains across the 666 repertoires, and approximately 11 million of those chains were shared by two or more donors. Raw reads were error-corrected and collapsed into unique sequences with a nearest-neighbor algorithm that merged closely related sequences to remove PCR and sequencing errors. CDR3 sequences were aligned to IMGT reference sequences to assign V, D and J gene segments. For a sequence to be retained, at least a six-nucleotide match to both a V gene segment and a J gene segment was required. A rearrangement was called productive if the CDR3 had no stop codons and remained in frame with V and J, and every other rearrangement was called non-productive. CDR3 was defined according to IMGT convention as the region running from the second conserved V-encoded cysteine to the conserved J-encoded phenylalanine. The earlier analysis of about 500 of the donors excluded sequences that lacked an unambiguous match to a single V gene segment. In an earlier analysis of several hundred of the donors, a V segment was called functional when productive rearrangements were above 56.7%, and segregating when the standard deviation between donors exceeded 5%. A statistical classification framework was built to diagnose cytomegalovirus status from the catalog of TCR beta chain sequences. A later analysis assigned V and J genes by comparing TCR nucleotide sequences with IMGT/GENE-DB human TR gene sequences. Using the TCRdist pipeline, a later analysis assigned CDR3 sequences along with most-parsimonious VDJ recombination scenarios. In a later analysis, every TCR beta chain was defined by the combination of its CDR3 amino acid sequence and its V-gene family, and reads without a unique V-gene family were dropped. A later analysis removed several hundred highly shared, low-generation-probability nucleotide sequences to deal with suspected cross-contamination and a sequencing artifact. In a later analysis, a clonal expansion index for each public chain was calculated from normalized within-repertoire ranks of inferred template counts. Generation probabilities in a later analysis came from a VDJ recombination model fitted to out-of-frame rearrangements, and those results were checked against IGoR. In a later analysis, hypergeometric tests were used to score TCR-TCR, TCR-HLA and TCR-CMV co-occurrence, with a repertoire-size bias correction applied to TCR pairs. To estimate false discovery rates, a later analysis permuted the HLA or CMV assignments 20 times. In a later analysis, co-occurring TCRs were grouped using DBSCAN, with TCRdist sequence similarity added in when clustering inside HLA-allele-positive subsets. For co-occurrence clustering, repertoires with fewer than 30,000 or more than 120,000 public chains were excluded, along with roughly 5 repertoires with anomalous nucleotide sharing. This is the immuneACCESS table as TCRdb keeps it, with only in-frame sequences that have V and J called. A part of the clones is gone; compared with another copy, unresolved V genes explain less than half, and the rest is unexplained. D and trimming come from the DNA, and the V and J calls and clone size come from that table. For this sample the table gives under 200,000 clones, of which 86% were detected only once. The ten largest clonotypes hold 1.5% to 2% of the sample.

The germline V gene gives CDR1 as KGHSH and CDR2 as LQKENI. The CDR3 goes from the cysteine to the phenylalanine over 15 residues. Only the CDR3 part of the read is kept: 45 bases, read in frame from the first base. V gives up 5 bases and J gives up 5 bases, and the segment between their germline ends measures 18 bases. The sample comprised PBMCs. The TCR was taken from a woman aged 18 to 35 in good health and CMV-seronegative. The chain couples TRBV18 to TRBJ1-1; there is no confident call for the D gene. The CDR3 is CASSFSRGPGTEAFF. DNA sequence: TGTGCCAGCTCATTCTCGCGCGGGCCTGGGACTGAAGCTTTCTTT. The full variable domain, completed from the reference TRBV18 and TRBJ1-1 proteins outside the CDR3, reads NAGVMQNPRHLVRRRGQEARLRCSPMKGHSHVYWYRQLPEEGLKFMVYLQKENIIDESGMPKERFSAEFPKEGPSILRIQQVVRGDSAAYFCASSFSRGPGTEAFFGQGTRLTVV.